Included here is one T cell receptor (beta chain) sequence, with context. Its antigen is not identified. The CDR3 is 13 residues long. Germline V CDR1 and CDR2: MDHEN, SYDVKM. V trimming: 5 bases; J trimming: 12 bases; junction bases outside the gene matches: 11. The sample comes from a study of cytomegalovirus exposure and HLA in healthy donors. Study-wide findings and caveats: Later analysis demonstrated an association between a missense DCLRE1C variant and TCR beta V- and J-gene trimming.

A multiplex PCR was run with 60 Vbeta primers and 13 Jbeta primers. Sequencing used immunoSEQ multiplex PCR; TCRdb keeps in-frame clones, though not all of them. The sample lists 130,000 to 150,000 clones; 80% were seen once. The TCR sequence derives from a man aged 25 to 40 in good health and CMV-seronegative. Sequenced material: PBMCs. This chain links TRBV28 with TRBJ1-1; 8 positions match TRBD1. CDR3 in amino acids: CASSLGQGPATFF. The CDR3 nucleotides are TGTGCCAGCAGTCTTGGACAGGGACCGGCGACTTTCTTT.